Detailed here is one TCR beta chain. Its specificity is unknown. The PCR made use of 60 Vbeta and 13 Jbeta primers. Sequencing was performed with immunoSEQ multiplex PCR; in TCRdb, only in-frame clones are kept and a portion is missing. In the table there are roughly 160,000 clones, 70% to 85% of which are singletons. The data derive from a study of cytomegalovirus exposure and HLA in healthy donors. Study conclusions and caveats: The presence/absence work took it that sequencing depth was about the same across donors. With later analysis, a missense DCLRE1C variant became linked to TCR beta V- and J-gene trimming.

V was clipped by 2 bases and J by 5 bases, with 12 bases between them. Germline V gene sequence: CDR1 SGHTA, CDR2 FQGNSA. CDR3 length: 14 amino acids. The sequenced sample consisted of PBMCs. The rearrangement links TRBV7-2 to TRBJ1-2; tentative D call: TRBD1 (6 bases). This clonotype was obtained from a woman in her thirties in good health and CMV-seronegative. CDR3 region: CASSLSAGAYGYTF. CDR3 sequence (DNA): TGTGCCAGCAGCTTATCAGCAGGGGCATATGGCTACACCTTC.